The present TCR beta chain was sequenced within a study of chemoradiotherapy in HPV16-positive cancers. This CDR3 has 13 amino acids. V was cut by 3 bases and J by 5 bases, with 8 bases left in between. Germline CDR1 and CDR2: SGHTA and FQGNSA. Details on this clone: The antigen is not known.

Some clones are missing from TCRdb's copy, which holds only in-frame ones; the method was immunoSEQ multiplex PCR. This repertoire shows more than 13,000 clones, 85% to 90% found once; its top ten account for approximately 3.5%. Repertoires were sampled repeatedly during chemoradiotherapy. Study observations and caveats: Functional assays defining HPV-specific T cells used only two HPV16-positive patients. Candidate HPV-specific clones and E7-related TCR motifs grew in tumor during treatment.

The clonotype originates from a human donor with HPV-associated anogenital cancer. The rearrangement joins TRBV7-2 to TRBJ1-5; no clear D. The material was blood, obtained from a patient who underwent chemoradiotherapy. CDR3 coding DNA: TGTGCCAGCAGCTTGGGCAACTATCAGCCCCAGCATTTT. It translates to CASSLGNYQPQHF.